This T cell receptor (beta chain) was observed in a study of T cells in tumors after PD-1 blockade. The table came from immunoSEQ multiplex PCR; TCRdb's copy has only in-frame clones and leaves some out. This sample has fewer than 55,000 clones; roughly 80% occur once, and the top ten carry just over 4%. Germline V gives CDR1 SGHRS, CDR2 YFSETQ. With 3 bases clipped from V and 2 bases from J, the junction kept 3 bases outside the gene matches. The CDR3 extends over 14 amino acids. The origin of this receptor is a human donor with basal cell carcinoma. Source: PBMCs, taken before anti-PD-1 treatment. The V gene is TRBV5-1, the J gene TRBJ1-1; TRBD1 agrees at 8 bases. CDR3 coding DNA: TGCGCCAGCAGCTCCGGACAGGGTAACACTGAAGCTTTCTTT. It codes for CASSSGQGNTEAFF.